The 16 T cell receptor beta chains below come from one sample, sequenced in a study of blood T cell repertoires in COVID-19. TCRdb's table, derived via immunoSEQ multiplex PCR, lists solely in-frame clones and lacks some. This table has just over 95,000 clones, 75% to 95% appearing once. The specimen sequenced was peripheral blood. Source of these receptors: a man aged 55 to 70 with acute or convalescent COVID-19.

This chain connects TRBV10-3 to TRBJ1-2, with D perhaps TRBD1 (5 bases). Germline V CDR1 and CDR2: ENHRY, SYGVKD. This CDR3 contains 14 residues. With 3 bases removed from V and 5 bases from J, the gap between germline ends came to 13 bases. The CDR3 sequence is CAISDIRETYGYTF. In nucleotides, the CDR3 is TGTGCCATCAGTGACATCAGGGAAACATATGGCTACACCTTC.

The chain combines TRBV28 with TRBJ1-2; no clear D. CDR3 length: 15 residues. The germline V gene has CDR1 MDHEN and CDR2 SYDVKM. V was pared by 3 bases and J by 7 bases, with 18 bases between. For the CDR3, the DNA is TGTGCCAGCAGTTTGCCTCTTGGCAGCGGATTTGGCTACACCTTC. Its protein is CASSLPLGSGFGYTF.

This clone was counted once. The chain is built from TRBV7-2 and TRBJ2-5, with TRBD2 identical over 11 bases. J was trimmed by 0 bases and V by 7 bases; bases with no gene match: 4. Germline CDR1 reads SGHTA; CDR2 reads FQGNSA. This CDR3 is built from 15 residues. The CDR3 DNA reads as TGTGCCAGCACCCTAGCGGGGGGTTACCAAGAGACCCAGTACTTC. Its protein is CASTLAGGYQETQYF.

The rearrangement uses TRBV25-1 and TRBJ2-7, with 9 nucleotides matching TRBD1. The ends lost 10 bases at V and 4 bases at J; junction bases unmatched: 23. CDR1 and CDR2 (germline): MGHDK, SYGVNS. The CDR3 sequence is 18 residues long. Written as DNA, the CDR3 is TGTGCCATCAAGAAGAAAAGCCTCCGGGACAGGGAAGGATACGAGCAGTACGTC. Its translation: CAIKKKSLRDREGYEQYV.

This sequence joins TRBV6-5 and TRBJ1-1, with TRBD1 identical over 11 bases. V lost 4 bases and J lost 3; bases outside the gene matches: 7. There are 16 residues in the CDR3. Looked up from germline, CDR1 is MNHEY and CDR2 is SVGAGI. The CDR3 DNA is TGTGCCAGCAGTTCCGGACAGGGGGCGAGGGACACTGAAGCTTTCTTT. As protein: CASSSGQGARDTEAFF.

The DNA of the CDR3 is TGTGCCAGCAGCGCGGACACAGTCTATGGCTACACCTTC. Translated, it gives CASSADTVYGYTF. This sequence joins TRBV3-1 (or the pseudogene TRBV3-2) and TRBJ1-2; tentatively, D is TRBD1 (5 bases). Trimming took 5 bases from V and 4 from J, leaving 11 bases between them. The germline V gene encodes CDR1 LGHDT and CDR2 YNNKEL (reference sequence). CDR3 size: 13 residues.

This chain links TRBV7-9 with TRBJ2-3; maybe TRBD1 (6 bases). The germline V and J ends were trimmed by 6 bases and 5 bases, with 24 bases remaining between them. CDR3 length: 17 residues. Germline V gene sequence: CDR1 SEHNR, CDR2 FQNEAQ (reference sequence). The CDR3 DNA is TGTGCCAGCAGTCGCACCCACCCGGGACGCAGGGGAGATACGCAGTATTTT. Translation gives CASSRTHPGRRGDTQYF.

The chain combines TRBV11-2 with TRBJ1-2; TRBD1 matches at 7 bases. CDR3 size: 12 residues. V was pared by 4 bases and J by 7 bases, with 3 bases of the junction left unmatched. The germline gives CDR1 SGHAT, CDR2 FQNNGV. CDR3 residues: CASSSGGTGYTF. The CDR3 DNA sequence: TGTGCCAGCAGCTCAGGGGGGACTGGCTACACCTTC. Complete variable domain (other parts from reference TRBV11-2 and TRBJ1-2): EAGVAQSPRYKIIEKRQSVAFWCNPISGHATLYWYQQILGQGPKLLIQFQNNGVVDDSQLPKDRFSAERLKGVDSTLKIQPAKLEDSAVYLCASSSGGTGYTFGSGTRLTVV.

The rearrangement links TRBV30 to TRBJ1-5; tentatively, D is TRBD1 (6 bases). This CDR3 is built from 16 residues. V gave up 0 bases and J gave up 2 bases, with 14 bases separating them. CDR1 and CDR2 from the germline V gene are GTSNPN and SVGIG (reference sequence). The CDR3, as DNA: TGTGCCTGGAGTGTACAGTTGACAGGCGGCAATCAGCCCCAGCATTTT. Residues: CAWSVQLTGGNQPQHF.

The CDR3 here is CASSLDRYYGYTF. The CDR3 nucleotides read TGCGCCAGCAGCTTGGACAGATACTATGGCTACACCTTC. The chain is built from TRBV5-1 and TRBJ1-2; unclear D gene. Germline assignment: CDR1 SGHRS and CDR2 YFSETQ. This CDR3 contains 13 residues. The V gene lost 0 bases and the J gene lost 3 bases, with 6 bases spanning the gap. The whole variable domain, filled in from reference TRBV5-1 and TRBJ1-2, reads KAGVTQTPRYLIKTRGQQVTLSCSPISGHRSVSWYQQTPGQGLQFLFEYFSETQRNKGNFPGRFSGRQFSNSRSEMNVSTLELGDSALYLCASSLDRYYGYTFGSGTRLTVV.

This clone was counted a few times. This chain connects TRBV4-1 to TRBJ2-5, with D perhaps matching TRBD1 (6 bases). The CDR3 covers 16 residues. V was trimmed by 1 base and J by 1 base, leaving 13 bases between them. Germline V lookup: CDR1 MGHRA, CDR2 YSYEKL. The CDR3 is CASSQGPGTPQETQYF. DNA for the CDR3: TGCGCCAGCAGCCAAGGGCCCGGGACACCCCAAGAGACCCAGTACTTC.

The chain uses TRBV18 and TRBJ1-5, with D tentatively TRBD1 (5 bases). The CDR3 covers 13 residues. Trimming pared 5 bases from V and 4 bases from J, leaving 9 bases between. Germline assignment: CDR1 KGHSH and CDR2 LQKENI. The CDR3 loop reads CASSTGENQPQHF. CDR3 nucleotides: TGTGCCAGCTCAACGGGGGAGAATCAGCCCCAGCATTTT.

The chain is built from TRBV19 and TRBJ2-1, with 8 bases identical to TRBD2. CDR3 size: 17 residues. Per the germline V gene, CDR1 is LNHDA and CDR2 is SQIVND (reference sequence). Losses at the gene ends were 2 bases for V and 1 base for J; bases not matched to a gene: 7. The chain's CDR3 is CASSIQSGGASYNEQFF. In DNA, the CDR3 is TGTGCCAGTAGTATACAGAGCGGGGGAGCGTCCTACAATGAGCAGTTCTTC.

The J gene is TRBJ1-1, the V gene TRBV6-5; D might be TRBD1 (5 bases). V shed 7 bases and J shed 1 base, with 16 bases lying between them. The CDR3 is 15 residues long. Germline V gives CDR1 MNHEY, CDR2 SVGAGI. The CDR3 loop reads CASTALGGWNTEAFF. CDR3 coding DNA: TGTGCCAGCACGGCGTTGGGGGGTTGGAACACTGAAGCTTTCTTT.

This clone was seen just once. The gene calls are TRBV3-1 (or the pseudogene TRBV3-2) and TRBJ1-2, with D unresolved. The CDR3 consists of 13 residues. V lost 0 bases and J lost 4, with 6 bases in between. Per the germline V gene, CDR1 is LGHDT and CDR2 is YNNKEL (reference sequence). The chain's CDR3 is CASSQEVAYGYTF. The CDR3 DNA reads TGTGCCAGCAGCCAAGAGGTGGCCTATGGCTACACCTTC.

The genes are TRBV6-6 and TRBJ2-5, with 7 bases aligning to TRBD1. Germline loops: CDR1 MNHNY, CDR2 SVGAGI (reference sequence). V trimming: 4 bases; J trimming: 5 bases; junction bases outside the gene matches: 4. CDR3 length: 13 residues. CDR3 residues: CASSLQGKETQYF. The CDR3, as DNA: TGTGCCAGCAGTTTACAGGGGAAGGAGACCCAGTACTTC.